The 7 T cell receptor beta chains presented below share a single source sample, sequenced in a study of cytomegalovirus exposure and HLA in healthy donors. It was with 60 Vbeta and 13 Jbeta primers that the PCR ran. The repertoire was sequenced with immunoSEQ multiplex PCR; TCRdb's copy has only in-frame clones and lacks some. Here the sample spans 100,000 or so clones, 70% to 80% being singletons. Sequenced input: PBMCs. These receptor sequences come from a male donor in good health and CMV-seropositive.

This clone occurred once. V and J are TRBV7-3 and TRBJ2-7; 7 nucleotides agree with TRBD2. V shed 1 base and J 7 bases; nucleotides not matched to a gene: 1. This CDR3 comprises 12 residues. CDR1 SGHTA and CDR2 FQGTGA come from the germline V gene. CDR3 in amino acids: CASSLNGGEQYF. For the CDR3, the DNA is TGTGCCAGCAGCTTAAACGGGGGGGAGCAGTACTTC.

V and J are TRBV10-3 and TRBJ2-7; weak D call: TRBD2 (6 bases). The V end was cut by 1 base, the J end by 0 bases, with 13 bases between. CDR1 and CDR2 (germline): ENHRY, SYGVKD. This CDR3 comprises 16 residues. In DNA form, the CDR3 reads TGTGCCATCAGTGAGTATGAGCGGGTGAGCTCCTACGAGCAGTACTTC. This sequence encodes CAISEYERVSSYEQYF.

V usage is TRBV28 and J usage is TRBJ2-5; D not certain. In germline, CDR1 is MDHEN, CDR2 SYDVKM. CDR3 size: 15 residues. Trimming shortened V by 4 bases and J by 1 base, and 13 bases separated the two germline ends. The CDR3, as DNA: TGTGCCAGCAGTTCAGTCGGCGCGGCCCAAGAGACCCAGTACTTC. This translates into CASSSVGAAQETQYF.

The V and J genes are TRBV7-2 and TRBJ2-7; D is perhaps TRBD1 (6 bases). The CDR3 is made up of 13 amino acids. Germline CDR1 SGHTA, CDR2 FQGNSA. The V end lost 2 bases, the J end lost 6 bases, and 11 bases lay between the germline ends. CDR3 in DNA: TGTGCCAGCAGCTTATCCCAGGGGAGCGAGCAGTACTTC. Its translation is CASSLSQGSEQYF.

The J gene is TRBJ2-5, the V gene TRBV19; a weak D match, TRBD2 (5 bases). The end of the DNA fits TRBJ2-7 better, so the J call may be wrong. Germline CDR1 reads LNHDA; CDR2 reads SQIVND (reference sequence). CDR3 length: 14 residues. The CDR3 DNA is TGTGCCAGCCGAGGGAACACCGACTCCTACGAGCAGTACTTC. It specifies CASRGNTDSYEQYF.

The V call is TRBV28, the J call TRBJ1-1; D is unclear. The length of the CDR3 is 13 residues. V lost 2 bases and J lost 10, with 14 bases in between. CDR1 MDHEN and CDR2 SYDVKM come from the germline V gene. DNA of the CDR3: TGTGCCAGCAGTTTAAATACCCCTCCAGGAGCTTTCTTT. It translates to CASSLNTPPGAFF.

J is TRBJ2-7 and V is TRBV28, with 7 nucleotides matching TRBD2. This CDR3 has 17 amino acids. The V gene end was trimmed by 5 bases and the J gene end by 1 base; junction bases not matched to a gene: 14. Germline V gene data show CDR1 as MDHEN and CDR2 as SYDVKM. CDR3 sequence (DNA): TGTGCCAGCAGTCGCGATTCCGGGGCGGGAGTATCCTACGAGCAGTACTTC. Its protein product is CASSRDSGAGVSYEQYF. Combining the CDR3 with reference TRBV28 and TRBJ2-7 gives the whole variable domain DVKVTQSSRYLVKRTGEKVFLECVQDMDHENMFWYRQDPGLGLRLIYFSYDVKMKEKGDIPEGYSVSREKKERFSLILESASTNQTSMYLCASSRDSGAGVSYEQYFGPGTRLTVT.